This T cell receptor (beta chain) was sequenced during a study of CD8 T cells in ankylosing spondylitis. General study results and limits: Disease-linked clones were reportedly significantly enriched in matched ankylosing spondylitis synovial fluid.

For TCR beta, libraries came from quantitative 5'-RACE with molecular barcodes. TCRdb ran MiXCR on the 5' RACE reads and lists one entry per CDR3 protein. The sample records roughly 200,000 distinct CDR3 sequences, around 13% being singletons. This clonotype has a handful of counts. The antigen is undetermined. V was cut by 5 bases and J by 6 bases, with 14 bases left in between. The germline gives CDR1 SGHAT, CDR2 FQNNGV. The CDR3 runs 13 residues. The clonotype comes from a male donor with ankylosing spondylitis or in good health (not recorded which). Sample: blood, either unsorted or a sorted T cell fraction (not recorded which). This chain uses TRBV11-2 with TRBJ2-7; possible D gene TRBD2, 6 bases. CDR3 loop: CASSPEGPLEQYF. Written as DNA, the CDR3 is TGTGCCAGCAGCCCGGAGGGCCCCCTCGAGCAGTACTTC.